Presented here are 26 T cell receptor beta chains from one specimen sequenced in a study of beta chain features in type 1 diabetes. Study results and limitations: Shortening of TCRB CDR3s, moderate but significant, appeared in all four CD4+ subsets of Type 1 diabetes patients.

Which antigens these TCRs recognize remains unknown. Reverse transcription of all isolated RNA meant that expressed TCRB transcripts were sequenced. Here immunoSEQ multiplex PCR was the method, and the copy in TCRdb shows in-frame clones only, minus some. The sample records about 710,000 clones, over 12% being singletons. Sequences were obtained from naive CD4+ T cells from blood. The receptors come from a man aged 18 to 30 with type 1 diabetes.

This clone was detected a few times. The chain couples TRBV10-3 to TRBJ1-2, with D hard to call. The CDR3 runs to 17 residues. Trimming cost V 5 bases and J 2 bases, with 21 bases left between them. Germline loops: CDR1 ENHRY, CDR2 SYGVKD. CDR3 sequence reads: CAISSAVRAQENYGYTF. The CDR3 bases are TGTGCCATCAGTTCTGCTGTGCGGGCCCAGGAAAACTATGGCTACACCTTC.

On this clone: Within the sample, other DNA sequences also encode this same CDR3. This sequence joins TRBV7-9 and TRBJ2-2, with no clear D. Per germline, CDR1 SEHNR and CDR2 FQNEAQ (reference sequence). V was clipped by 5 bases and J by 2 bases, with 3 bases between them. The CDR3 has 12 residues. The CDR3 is CASSLNTGELFF. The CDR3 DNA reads TGTGCCAGCAGCCTAAACACCGGGGAGCTGTTTTTT.

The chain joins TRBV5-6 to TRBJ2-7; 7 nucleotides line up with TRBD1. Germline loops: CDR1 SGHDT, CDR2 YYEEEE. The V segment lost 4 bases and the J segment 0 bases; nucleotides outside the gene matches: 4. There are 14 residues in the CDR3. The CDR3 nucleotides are TGTGCCAGCAGCCGGGGACAGAGCTCCTACGAGCAGTACTTC. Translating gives CASSRGQSSYEQYF.

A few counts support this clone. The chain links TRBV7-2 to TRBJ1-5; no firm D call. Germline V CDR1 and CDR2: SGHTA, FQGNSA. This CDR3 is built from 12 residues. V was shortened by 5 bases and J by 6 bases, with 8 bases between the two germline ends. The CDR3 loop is CASSTDAQPQHF. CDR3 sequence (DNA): TGTGCCAGCAGCACGGACGCTCAGCCCCAGCATTTT.

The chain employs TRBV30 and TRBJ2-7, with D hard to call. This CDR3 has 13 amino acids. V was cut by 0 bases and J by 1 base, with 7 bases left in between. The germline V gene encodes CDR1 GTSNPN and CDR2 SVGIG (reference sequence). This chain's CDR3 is CAWSVFISYEQYF. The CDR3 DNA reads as TGTGCCTGGAGTGTCTTCATTTCCTACGAGCAGTACTTC.

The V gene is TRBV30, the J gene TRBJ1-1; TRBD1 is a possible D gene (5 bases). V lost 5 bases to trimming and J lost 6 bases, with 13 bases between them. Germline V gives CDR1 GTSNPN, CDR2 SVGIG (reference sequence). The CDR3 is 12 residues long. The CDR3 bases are TGTGCCTGGGGGGCCGATGGACCTGAAGCTTTCTTT. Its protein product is CAWGADGPEAFF.

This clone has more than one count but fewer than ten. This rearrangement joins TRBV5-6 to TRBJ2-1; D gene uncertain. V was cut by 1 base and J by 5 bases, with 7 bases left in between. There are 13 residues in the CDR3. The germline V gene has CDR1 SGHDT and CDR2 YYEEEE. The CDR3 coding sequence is TGTGCCAGCAGCTTGAGGGAACACAATGAGCAGTTCTTC. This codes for CASSLREHNEQFF.

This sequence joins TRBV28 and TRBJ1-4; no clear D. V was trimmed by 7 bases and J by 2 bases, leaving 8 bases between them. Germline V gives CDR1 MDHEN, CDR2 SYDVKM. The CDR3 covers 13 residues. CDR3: CASTLPTNEKLFF. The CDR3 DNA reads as TGTGCCAGCACCCTCCCCACTAATGAAAAACTGTTTTTT.

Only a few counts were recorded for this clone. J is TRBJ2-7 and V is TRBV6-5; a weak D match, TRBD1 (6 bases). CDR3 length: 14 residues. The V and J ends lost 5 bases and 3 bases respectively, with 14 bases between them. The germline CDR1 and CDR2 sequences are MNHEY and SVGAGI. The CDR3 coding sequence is TGTGCCAGCAGTCGATGGACAGAAAGCTACGAGCAGTACTTC. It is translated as CASSRWTESYEQYF.

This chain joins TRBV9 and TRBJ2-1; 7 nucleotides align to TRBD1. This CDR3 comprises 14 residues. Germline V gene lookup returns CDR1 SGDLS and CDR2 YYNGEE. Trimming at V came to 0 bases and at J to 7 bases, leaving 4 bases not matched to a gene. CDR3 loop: CASSVGIQGNEQFF. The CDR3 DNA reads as TGTGCCAGCAGCGTAGGGATACAGGGGAATGAGCAGTTCTTC.

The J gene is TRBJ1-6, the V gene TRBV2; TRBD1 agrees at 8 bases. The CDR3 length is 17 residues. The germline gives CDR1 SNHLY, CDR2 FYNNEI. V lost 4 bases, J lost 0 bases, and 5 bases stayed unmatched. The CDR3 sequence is CASSVRQGSSYNSPLHF. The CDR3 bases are TGTGCCAGCAGTGTTCGACAGGGGAGCTCCTATAATTCACCCCTCCACTTT.

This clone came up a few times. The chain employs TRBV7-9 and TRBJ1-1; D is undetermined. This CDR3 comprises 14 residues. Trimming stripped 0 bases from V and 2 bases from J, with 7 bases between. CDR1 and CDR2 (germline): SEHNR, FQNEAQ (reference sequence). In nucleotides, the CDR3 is TGTGCCAGCAGCTTAGCCGACATTAACACTGAAGCTTTCTTT. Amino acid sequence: CASSLADINTEAFF.

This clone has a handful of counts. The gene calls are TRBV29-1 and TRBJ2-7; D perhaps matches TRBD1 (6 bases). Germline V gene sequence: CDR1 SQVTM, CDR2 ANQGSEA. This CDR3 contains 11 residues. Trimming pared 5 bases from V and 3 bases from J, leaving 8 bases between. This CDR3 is CSVTDSYEQYF. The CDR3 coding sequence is TGCAGCGTTACGGACAGCTACGAGCAGTACTTC.

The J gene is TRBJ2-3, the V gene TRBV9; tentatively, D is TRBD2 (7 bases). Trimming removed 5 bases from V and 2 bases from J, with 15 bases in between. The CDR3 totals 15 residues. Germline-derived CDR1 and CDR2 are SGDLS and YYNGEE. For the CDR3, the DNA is TGTGCCAGCAGACCCCCGGGGGGCTCCACAGATACGCAGTATTTT. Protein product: CASRPPGGSTDTQYF.

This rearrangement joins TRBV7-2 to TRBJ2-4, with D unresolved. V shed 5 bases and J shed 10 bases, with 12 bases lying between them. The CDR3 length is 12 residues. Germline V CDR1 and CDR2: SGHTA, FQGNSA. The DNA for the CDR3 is TGTGCCAGCAGCCTCTCTGGGCCTATTCAGTACTTC. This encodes CASSLSGPIQYF. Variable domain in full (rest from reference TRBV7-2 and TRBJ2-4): GAGVSQSPSNKVTEKGKDVELRCDPISGHTALYWYRQSLGQGLEFLIYFQGNSAPDKSGLPSDRFSAERTGGSVSTLTIQRTQQEDSAVYLCASSLSGPIQYFGAGTRLSVL.

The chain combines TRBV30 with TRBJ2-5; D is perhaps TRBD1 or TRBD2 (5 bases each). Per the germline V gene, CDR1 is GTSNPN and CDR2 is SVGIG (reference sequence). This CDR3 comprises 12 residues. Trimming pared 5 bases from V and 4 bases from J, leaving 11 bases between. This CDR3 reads CAWLAGTETQYF. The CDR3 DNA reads TGTGCCTGGCTGGCAGGGACAGAGACCCAGTACTTC.

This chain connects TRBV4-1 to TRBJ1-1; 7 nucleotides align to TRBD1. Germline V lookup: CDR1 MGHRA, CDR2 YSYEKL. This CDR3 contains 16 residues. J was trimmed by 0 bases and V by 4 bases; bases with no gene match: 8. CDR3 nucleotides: TGCGCCAGCAGCCCGGCGGACAGGCCTGTGAACACTGAAGCTTTCTTT. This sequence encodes CASSPADRPVNTEAFF.

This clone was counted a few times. CDR3 sequence (DNA): TGTGCCAGCTCACCACCGTCCAGAGGCTCCTACAATGAGCAGTTCTTC. Encoded protein: CASSPPSRGSYNEQFF. The rearrangement links TRBV18 to TRBJ2-1; the D is unclear. V was shortened by 0 bases and J by 0 bases, with 9 bases between the two germline ends. From germline, CDR1 is KGHSH and CDR2 LQKENI. CDR3 length: 16 amino acids.

The CDR3 nucleotides read TGTGCCACCAGCAGAGATATGGACTACGAGCAGTACTTC. This codes for CATSRDMDYEQYF. This rearrangement joins TRBV15 to TRBJ2-7; no reliable D call. There are 13 residues in the CDR3. V was shortened by 0 bases and J by 3 bases, with 6 bases between the two germline ends. Germline-derived CDR1 and CDR2 are LNHNV and YYDKDF (reference sequence).

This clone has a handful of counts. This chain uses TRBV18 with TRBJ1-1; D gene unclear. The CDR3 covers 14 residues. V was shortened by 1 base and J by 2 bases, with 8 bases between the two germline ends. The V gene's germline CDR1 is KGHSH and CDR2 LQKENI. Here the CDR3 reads CASSPHPANTEAFF. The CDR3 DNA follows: TGTGCCAGCTCACCACACCCCGCTAACACTGAAGCTTTCTTT. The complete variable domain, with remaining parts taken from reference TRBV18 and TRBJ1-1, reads NAGVMQNPRHLVRRRGQEARLRCSPMKGHSHVYWYRQLPEEGLKFMVYLQKENIIDESGMPKERFSAEFPKEGPSILRIQQVVRGDSAAYFCASSPHPANTEAFFGQGTRLTVV.

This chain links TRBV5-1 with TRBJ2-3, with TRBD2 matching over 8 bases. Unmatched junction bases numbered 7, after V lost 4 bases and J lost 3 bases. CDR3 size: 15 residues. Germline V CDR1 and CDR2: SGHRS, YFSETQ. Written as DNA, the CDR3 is TGCGCCAGCAGCACCGCGGGACTAGGGACAGATACGCAGTATTTT. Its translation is CASSTAGLGTDTQYF.

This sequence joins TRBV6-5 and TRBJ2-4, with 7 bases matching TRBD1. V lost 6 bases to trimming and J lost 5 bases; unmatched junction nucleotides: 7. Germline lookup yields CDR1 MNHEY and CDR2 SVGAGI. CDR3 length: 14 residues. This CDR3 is CASRRRQGENIQYF. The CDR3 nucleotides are TGTGCCAGCAGACGCCGACAGGGTGAAAACATTCAGTACTTC.

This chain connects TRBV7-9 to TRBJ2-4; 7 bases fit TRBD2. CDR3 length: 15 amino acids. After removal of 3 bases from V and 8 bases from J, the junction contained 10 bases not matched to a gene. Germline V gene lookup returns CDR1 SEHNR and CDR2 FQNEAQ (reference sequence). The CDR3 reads CASSFQPGGSDIQYF. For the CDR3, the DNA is TGTGCCAGCAGCTTCCAACCGGGGGGTTCTGACATTCAGTACTTC.

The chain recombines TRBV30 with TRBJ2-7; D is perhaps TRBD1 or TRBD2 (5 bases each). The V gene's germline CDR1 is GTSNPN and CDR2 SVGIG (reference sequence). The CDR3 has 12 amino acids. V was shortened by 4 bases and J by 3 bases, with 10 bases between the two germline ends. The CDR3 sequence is CAWTPGRYEQYF. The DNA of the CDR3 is TGTGCCTGGACCCCGGGACGCTACGAGCAGTACTTC.

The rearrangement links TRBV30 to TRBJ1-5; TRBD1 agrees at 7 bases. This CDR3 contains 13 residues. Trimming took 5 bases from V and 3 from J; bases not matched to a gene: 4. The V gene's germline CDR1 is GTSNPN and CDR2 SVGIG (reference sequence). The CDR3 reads CAWGTGDNQPQHF. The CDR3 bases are TGTGCCTGGGGCACAGGGGACAATCAGCCCCAGCATTTT.

Here the CDR3 DNA reads TGTGCCAGCAGCTGGGAGGAGGAGACCCAGTACTTC. Translation: CASSWEEETQYF. The chain links TRBV11-3 to TRBJ2-5, with D tentatively TRBD2 (6 bases). CDR1 and CDR2 (germline): SGHNT, YENEEA. The CDR3 totals 12 residues. V was shortened by 4 bases and J by 5 bases, with 8 bases between the two germline ends.